This TCR beta chain was captured by sequencing in a study of T cell changes during pregnancy in multiple sclerosis. There are 13 residues in the CDR3. The germline V gene encodes CDR1 MNHEY and CDR2 SMNVEV (reference sequence). The data were produced by immunoSEQ multiplex PCR, yet TCRdb's version contains in-frame clones alone and is incomplete. The profile covers 90,000 or so clones, with roughly nine tenths appearing a single time and roughly 4% taken by the ten largest. Sequenced material: PBMCs, taken in the first trimester of pregnancy. This chain joins TRBV27 and TRBJ2-5; the D gene is possibly TRBD1 (6 bases). The assigned J gene may be wrong: the sequence end matches TRBJ2-7 better. The clonotype was recovered from a female donor in good health, serving as a control in a pregnancy study. Some clones in this sample may be carry-over from other donors' samples. The CDR3 here is CASSFQGFDEQYF. CDR3 in DNA: TGTGCCAGCAGTTTTCAGGGGTTCGACGAGCAGTACTTC.